The 24 T cell receptor beta chains below were found in one sample sequenced in a study of T cells in Graves' hyperthyroidism and ophthalmopathy. Authors of the study amplified TCR beta CDR3 regions from RNA transcripts. HTBI primers were employed in a first-round RT-PCR of the TCR CDR3. TCRdb reprocessed the multiplex PCR reads via MiXCR and lists one record per CDR3 protein. The sample carries about 540,000 distinct CDR3 sequences, around 42% recorded once. Sequenced material: peripheral blood or thyroid tissue (not recorded which). These TCRs come from a woman younger than 30 with Graves' hyperthyroidism.

This clonotype was counted many times. This chain joins TRBV7-9 and TRBJ2-5; no clear D gene. The CDR3 is 15 amino acids. The ends were cut back, 5 bases at V and 4 bases at J, with 17 bases in the middle. CDR1 is SEHNR and CDR2 is FQNEAQ in the germline V gene (reference sequence). The CDR3, as DNA: TGTGCCAGCAGCCCCCAGGCCGGGTTTGGAGAGACCCAGTACTTC. This encodes CASSPQAGFGETQYF.

To note about this clonotype: A single base separates this from a much larger clone, so it may be a read error. V is TRBV20-1 and J is TRBJ2-7; D uncertain. Per germline, CDR1 DFQATT and CDR2 SNEGSKA (reference sequence). This CDR3 region has 11 residues. The CDR3 nucleotides are TGCAGTGTGCCCTCTTACTACGAGCAGCACTTC. Translated: CSVPSYYEQHF.

Concerning this clonotype: A read error may be the cause here, since a much bigger clone is one base away. No conserved phenylalanine or tryptophan ends this CDR3, so it is likely a read error. The chain uses TRBV5-1 and TRBJ1-3; 8 nucleotides agree with TRBD1. This CDR3 is 16 amino acids long. Germline loops: CDR1 SGHRS, CDR2 YFSETQ. The V and J ends lost 3 bases and 1 base, in that order; junction bases with no gene match: 6. The CDR3 is CASSWRTGKSGNTIYS. As DNA, the CDR3 is TGCGCCAGCAGCTGGCGGACAGGGAAATCTGGAAACACCATATATTCT.

The chain is built from TRBV27 and TRBJ2-2; 8 bases match TRBD1. Germline V gene sequence: CDR1 MNHEY, CDR2 SMNVEV (reference sequence). V lost 7 bases and J lost 7; bases outside the gene matches: 5. The CDR3 is 13 amino acids. The CDR3 DNA reads as TGTGCCAGCAATACAGGGGGTGGCGGGGAGCTGTTTTTT. It codes for CASNTGGGGELFF.

This clonotype came up many times. The V call is TRBV19, the J call TRBJ2-2, with D possibly being TRBD1 or TRBD2 (5 bases each). The germline gives CDR1 LNHDA, CDR2 SQIVND (reference sequence). Trimming took 9 bases from V and 4 from J, leaving 15 bases between them. This CDR3 comprises 14 residues. CDR3 coding DNA: TGTGCCAGCAACCCCCAGGGACGCACCGGGGAGCTGTTTTTT. It encodes CASNPQGRTGELFF. Variable domain in full (rest from reference TRBV19 and TRBJ2-2): DGGITQSPKYLFRKEGQNVTLSCEQNLNHDAMYWYRQDPGQGLRLIYYSQIVNDFQKGDIAEGYSVSREKKESFPLTVTSAQKNPTAFYLCASNPQGRTGELFFGEGSRLTVL.

About this clonotype itself: A read error may explain this, as a much larger clone is one base away. The chain couples TRBV10-3 to TRBJ1-2; D is possibly TRBD1 (6 bases). The length of the CDR3 is 13 residues. Trimming removed 6 bases at V and 3 bases at J, with 11 bases between. CDR1 and CDR2 from the germline V gene are ENHRY and SYGVKD. The CDR3 DNA reads TGTGCCATCAGAGAAGGGGGGTACTATGGCTACACCTTC. Translated: CAIREGGYYGYTF.

This clonotype was recorded a few times. CDR3: CASSLVPGTGAPSGANVLTF. The DNA for the CDR3 is TGCGCCAGCAGCTTGGTACCCGGGACAGGGGCACCCTCTGGGGCCAACGTCCTGACTTTC. The V and J genes are TRBV5-1 and TRBJ2-6; 10 bases map to TRBD1. The CDR3 runs to 20 residues. V shed 0 bases and J 0 bases; nucleotides not matched to a gene: 9. Germline CDR1 is SGHRS and CDR2 is YFSETQ. The entire variable domain, with the rest obtained from reference TRBV5-1 and TRBJ2-6, is as follows: KAGVTQTPRYLIKTRGQQVTLSCSPISGHRSVSWYQQTPGQGLQFLFEYFSETQRNKGNFPGRFSGRQFSNSRSEMNVSTLELGDSALYLCASSLVPGTGAPSGANVLTFGAGSRLTVL.

Comments on this clonotype: A much larger clone sits a single nucleotide away, making a read error possible. This chain uses TRBV2 with TRBJ1-5; D is possibly TRBD1 (6 bases). Per the germline V gene, CDR1 is SNHLY and CDR2 is FYNNEI. V lost 9 bases to trimming and J lost 6 bases, with 15 bases between them. CDR3 size: 13 residues. The CDR3 region is CASMRTGIQPQHF. CDR3 nucleotides: TGTGCCAGTATGAGAACAGGGATTCAGCCCCAGCATTTT.

A note on this clonotype: The DNA is left out, because the CDR3 cannot be placed on it with certainty; the CDR3 is given as TCRdb lists it. The chain links TRBV29-1 to TRBJ2-2; the tabulated D call, TRBD1, remains unverified against the DNA. The CDR3 spans 21 amino acids, including both terminal residues. The germline CDR1 and CDR2 sequences are SQVTM and ANQGSEA. CDR3 amino acids: CSVRQGGNEQFFGPGTGELFF.

In this sample, this clonotype turned up many times. This chain links TRBV6-5 with TRBJ2-7; D uncertain. CDR3 size: 13 residues. The germline V gene has CDR1 MNHEY and CDR2 SVGAGI. Between the trimmed V and J ends, which lost 4 bases and 4 bases, there was a span of 11 bases. CDR3 nucleotide sequence: TGTGCCAGCAGTTTAAGCAGATGGTACGAGCAGTACTTC. This translates into CASSLSRWYEQYF.

Note on this clonotype: One junction end does not reproduce the germline sequence, and a read error may be involved. The CDR3 DNA reads TGCGCCAGCAGCCCGACTTGGACAGGGGCGGGTGGCTACACCTTC. It specifies CASSPTWTGAGGYTF. V is TRBV7-2 and J is TRBJ1-2, with 9 bases fitting TRBD1. The CDR3 is 15 residues long. Germline V gives CDR1 SGHTA, CDR2 FQGNSA.

The V gene is TRBV9, the J gene TRBJ2-1, with TRBD2 matching over 12 bases. The germline V gene encodes CDR1 SGDLS and CDR2 YYNGEE. The CDR3 has 15 residues. The junction had 8 bases not matched to a gene; V was cut back by 5 bases and J by 8 bases. The CDR3 sequence: CASSSTSGRWDEQFF. The CDR3 DNA sequence: TGTGCCAGCAGTTCTACTAGCGGGAGGTGGGATGAGCAGTTCTTC.

The V and J genes are TRBV7-9 and TRBJ1-5; no reliable D call. CDR1 is SEHNR and CDR2 is FQNEAQ in the germline V gene (reference sequence). The CDR3 is 14 residues long. V was pared by 5 bases and J by 1 base, with 9 bases between. CDR3 protein: CASSQRRSNQPQHF. The CDR3 nucleotides read TGTGCCAGCAGCCAGCGTAGAAGCAATCAGCCCCAGCATTTT.

This clonotype was picked up many times. The chain joins TRBV7-2 to TRBJ2-5; D may be TRBD1 (8 bases). There are 19 residues in the CDR3. The V gene lost 3 bases and the J gene lost 2 bases, with 25 bases spanning the gap. CDR1 is SGHTA, CDR2 FQGNSA, per germline. The CDR3 DNA reads as TGTGCCAGCAGCTTGGAGAACAGGGGGGGGGGTAGCGTACAAGAGACCCAGTACTTC. Translation: CASSLENRGGGSVQETQYF.

V is TRBV19 and J is TRBJ1-2, with TRBD1 identical over 10 bases. The V segment lost 3 bases and the J segment 8 bases; nucleotides outside the gene matches: 6. CDR1 is LNHDA, CDR2 SQIVND, per germline (reference sequence). The CDR3 loop spans 14 amino acids. CDR3 DNA sequence: TGTGCCAGTAGTATCCGACAGGGGGCAAGGGGCTACACCTTC. Its protein product is CASSIRQGARGYTF.

About this clonotype itself: Since the CDR3 does not end with the conserved phenylalanine or tryptophan, this likely comes from a read error. Because the CDR3's place on the DNA is in doubt, the DNA is left out and the CDR3 is given as listed by TCRdb. The rearrangement joins TRBV11-2 to TRBJ2-2. Per germline, CDR1 SGHAT and CDR2 FQNNGV. The CDR3 contains 16 residues when both ends are counted. The CDR3: CASSLDREVAPGSCFS.

Concerning this clonotype: At one of its ends the junction is not consistent with the germline gene, which may arise from a read error. V is TRBV7-9 and J is TRBJ2-1; TRBD2 matches at 7 bases. The germline gives CDR1 SEHNR, CDR2 FQNEAQ (reference sequence). The CDR3 has 15 residues. The CDR3 DNA reads TGTGCCAGCAGCTTAGGCGGGAGCTCCTACGATGAGCAGTTCTTC. Amino acid sequence: CASSLGGSSYDEQFF.

The V gene is TRBV10-2, the J gene TRBJ2-7; 9 nucleotides agree with TRBD2. With V trimmed by 6 bases and J by 5 bases, 14 bases remained unmatched. The germline V gene encodes CDR1 WSHSY and CDR2 SAAADI. This CDR3 spans 16 amino acids. CDR3 sequence (DNA): TGCGCCAGCAGCTCGGGACTAGCTGGTTCGGGGGACGAGCAGTACTTC. It yields the protein CASSSGLAGSGDEQYF.

Ten or more counts support this clonotype. V usage is TRBV2 and J usage is TRBJ1-1; the match to TRBD1 covers 7 bases. Germline loops: CDR1 SNHLY, CDR2 FYNNEI. The CDR3 runs 14 residues. V was pared by 7 bases and J by 3 bases, with 8 bases of the junction left unmatched. The CDR3 here is CASTPDRKDTEAFF. CDR3 in DNA: TGTGCCAGCACCCCGGACAGGAAGGACACTGAAGCTTTCTTT.

The gene calls are TRBV20-1 and TRBJ1-2, with 10 nucleotides matching TRBD1. Looked up from germline, CDR1 is DFQATT and CDR2 is SNEGSKA (reference sequence). The CDR3 totals 14 residues. CDR3 in amino acids: CSVEEGDRGYGYTF. CDR3 nucleotides: TGCAGCGTTGAAGAAGGGGACAGGGGTTATGGCTACACCTTC.

V and J are TRBV7-6 and TRBJ2-5, with D perhaps being TRBD1 or TRBD2 (5 bases each). This CDR3 has 15 amino acids. CDR1 SGHVS and CDR2 FNYEAQ come from the germline V gene. Between the trimmed V and J ends, which lost 5 bases and 2 bases, there was a span of 15 bases. CDR3 sequence reads: CASSVYGAVQETQYF. The DNA of the CDR3 is TGTGCCAGCAGCGTGTACGGGGCAGTACAAGAGACCCAGTACTTC.

The chain carries TRBV20-1 and TRBJ1-2; 9 bases are a match to TRBD1. Germline assignment: CDR1 DFQATT and CDR2 SNEGSKA (reference sequence). Losses at the gene ends were 1 base for V and 6 bases for J; bases not matched to a gene: 12. This CDR3 comprises 16 residues. The CDR3 here is CSARATSGTGWDGYTF. CDR3 coding DNA: TGCAGTGCTAGAGCCACATCGGGGACAGGGTGGGATGGCTACACCTTC.

At least ten counts were recorded for this clonotype. The gene calls are TRBV20-1 and TRBJ2-7; the D gene is possibly TRBD1 (6 bases). Germline V gene data show CDR1 as DFQATT and CDR2 as SNEGSKA (reference sequence). With 4 bases removed from V and 4 bases from J, the gap between germline ends came to 11 bases. This CDR3 has 12 amino acids. The CDR3 bases are TGCAGTGCTACTAGGACAGATTACGAGCAGTACTTC. This sequence encodes CSATRTDYEQYF.

The chain employs TRBV7-3 and TRBJ2-5; TRBD1 aligns across 9 bases. J was trimmed by 5 bases and V by 6 bases; bases with no gene match: 10. The V gene's germline CDR1 is SGHTA and CDR2 FQGTGA. The CDR3 contains 15 residues. The CDR3 DNA reads as TGTGCCAGCAGTGAATTGGACAGGGGATGGGAGACCCAGTACTTC. Its translation: CASSELDRGWETQYF.